The entry below describes one T cell receptor (beta chain). Its antigen is still unknown. This entry is derived from a study of PD-1 blockade in classical Hodgkin lymphoma. Overall study findings and caveats: Complete responders' baseline diversity resembled that of newly diagnosed patients. TCR diversity rose significantly by C4D1 in CD4+ but not CD8+ cells. No one has yet defined what causes the repertoire differences, which may be disease activity or prior therapy.

V lost 3 bases and J lost 3, with 11 bases in between. This CDR3 is 14 amino acids long. CDR1 and CDR2 (germline): MNHNS, SASEGT. The time point here: cycle 4 day 1 (C4D1), after five to seven weeks of nivolumab. All patients experienced relapse after autologous stem cell transplantation, and brentuximab vedotin exposure was variable. Clones were read by immunoSEQ multiplex PCR, and TCRdb kept only the in-frame ones, dropping some. The sample consists of tens of thousands of clones, 75% to 85% of them appearing once. Sequencing was performed on peripheral blood mononuclear cells (PBMCs), taken before the fourth cycle of nivolumab. The TCR originated in a human donor with classical Hodgkin lymphoma. V usage is TRBV6-1 and J usage is TRBJ1-2; D is undetermined. The CDR3 sequence: CASSDYDRDYGYTF. In DNA form, the CDR3 reads TGTGCCAGCAGTGATTACGACCGAGACTATGGCTACACCTTC.